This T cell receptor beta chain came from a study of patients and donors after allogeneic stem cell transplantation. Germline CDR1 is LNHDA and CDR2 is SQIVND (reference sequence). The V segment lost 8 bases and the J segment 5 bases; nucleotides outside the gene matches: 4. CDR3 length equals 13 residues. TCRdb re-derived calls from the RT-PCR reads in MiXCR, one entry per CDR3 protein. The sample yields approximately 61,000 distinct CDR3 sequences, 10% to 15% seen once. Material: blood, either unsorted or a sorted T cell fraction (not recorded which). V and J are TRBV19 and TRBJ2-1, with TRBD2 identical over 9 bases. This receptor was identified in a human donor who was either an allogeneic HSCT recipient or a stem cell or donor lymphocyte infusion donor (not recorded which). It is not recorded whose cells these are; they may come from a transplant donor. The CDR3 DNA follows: TGTGCCAGTCGAATAGCGGGAGACAATGAGCAGTTCTTC. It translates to CASRIAGDNEQFF.